Listed below are T cell receptor beta chains from one sample, sequenced in a study of spatial heterogeneity in lung cancer. One entry per CDR3 protein results from TCRdb running MiXCR on the 5' RACE reads. Found here are approximately 2,300 distinct CDR3 sequences, 9.5% to 13% of them singletons; the top ten hold around 12%. The input for sequencing was lung tumor tissue, taken at surgery. The source of these receptors is a female donor with early-stage non-small cell lung cancer. The CDR3 runs from the conserved cysteine through the conserved F or W. D genes are given only for firm matches. Rows may omit the clone size; those that give it use once, few, many or a size class.

D gene | J gene | V gene | clone size | CDR3 DNA | CDR3 protein
TRBD2 | TRBJ2-7 | TRBV7-2 | medium-sized | TGTGCCAGCAGCTTAGGCGGGGGGGCCTCCTGGCAGTACTTC | CASSLGGGASWQYF
- | TRBJ2-1 | TRBV9 | medium-sized | TGTGCCAGCAGCCCACCAGCTGACAATGAGCAGTTCTTC | CASSPPADNEQFF
- | TRBJ2-1 | TRBV27 | medium-sized | TGTGCCAGCGGGGGGCCGGGACAGCTCAATGAGCAGTTCTTC | CASGGPGQLNEQFF
- | TRBJ1-1 | TRBV7-2 | few | TGTGCCAGCAGCTTAGTTGTCCTAAGGACTGAAGCTTTCTTT | CASSLVVLRTEAFF
- | TRBJ2-7 | TRBV12-3/TRBV12-4 | - | TGTGCCAGCAGTTTAAGTCGGGACGAGCAGTACTTC | CASSLSRDEQYF
- | TRBJ2-5 | TRBV7-2 | medium-sized | TGTGCCAGCAGCCGGCCCGGGGAGACCCAGTACTTC | CASSRPGETQYF
- | TRBJ2-1 | TRBV6-2/TRBV6-3 | medium-sized | TGTGCCAGCAGTTACTTAGGACGTTTATACAATGAGCAGTTCTTC | CASSYLGRLYNEQFF
- | TRBJ1-2 | TRBV25-1 | - | TGTGCCAGCAGTGATCGCGGCAACTATGGCTACACCTTC | CASSDRGNYGYTF
TRBD1 | TRBJ2-7 | TRBV20-1 | medium-sized | TGCAGTGCCAACCGGGACAGGGGTTCCTACGAGCAGTACTTC | CSANRDRGSYEQYF
- | TRBJ1-2 | TRBV7-3 | medium-sized | TGTGCCAGCAGCTTAACAGGAGGCCTAAAGGGGTCAAGCTATGGCTACACCTTC | CASSLTGGLKGSSYGYTF
TRBD2 | TRBJ2-3 | TRBV5-1 | - | TGCGCCAGCAGCTTGGACGGCGGGGGGTCAGATACGCAGTATTTT | CASSLDGGGSDTQYF
- | TRBJ2-5 | TRBV29-1 | medium-sized | TGCAGCGTTGGGGGGGCAGAAGAGACCCAGTACTTC | CSVGGAEETQYF
- | TRBJ1-3 | TRBV6-6 | few | TGTGCCAGCAGTTATTTGGCCGAGGGCACCATATATTTT | CASSYLAEGTIYF
- | TRBJ2-5 | TRBV9 | medium-sized | TGTGCCAGCAGCGTAGAAGAGCGGTGGCAAGAGACCCAGTACTTC | CASSVEERWQETQYF
- | TRBJ2-7 | TRBV20-1 | - | TGCAGTGCTACATGGGGGCAGGTCTCATCCTACGAGCAGTACTTC | CSATWGQVSSYEQYF
- | TRBJ1-2 | TRBV14 | large | TGTGCCAGCAGCCTAGACCTCTGGGGCAATGGCTACACCTTC | CASSLDLWGNGYTF
- | TRBJ1-1 | TRBV12-3/TRBV12-4 | large | TGTGCCACCAAAGAAAACACTGAAGCTTTCTTT | CATKENTEAFF
- | TRBJ2-7 | TRBV29-1 | medium-sized | TGCAGCGTTGAATTCGCGGCGAATTACGAGCAGTACTTC | CSVEFAANYEQYF